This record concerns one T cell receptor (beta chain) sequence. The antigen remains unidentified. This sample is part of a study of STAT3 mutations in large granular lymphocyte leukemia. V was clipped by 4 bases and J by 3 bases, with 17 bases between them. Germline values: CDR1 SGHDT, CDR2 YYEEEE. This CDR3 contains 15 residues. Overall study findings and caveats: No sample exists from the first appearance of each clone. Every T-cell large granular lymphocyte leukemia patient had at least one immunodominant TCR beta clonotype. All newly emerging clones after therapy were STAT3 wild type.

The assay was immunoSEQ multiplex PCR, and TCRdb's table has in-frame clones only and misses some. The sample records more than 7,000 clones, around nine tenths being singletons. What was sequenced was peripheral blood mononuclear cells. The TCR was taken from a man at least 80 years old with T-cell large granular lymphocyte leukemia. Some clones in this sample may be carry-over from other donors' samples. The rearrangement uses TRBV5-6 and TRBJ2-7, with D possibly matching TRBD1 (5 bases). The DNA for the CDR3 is TGTGCCAGCAGCGGGGCCCCCGCGGCCGTCTACGAGCAGTACTTC. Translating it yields CASSGAPAAVYEQYF.